Below, 14 T cell receptor beta chains from the same sample are listed, as sequenced in a study of T cell repertoires in cytomegalovirus infection. TCRdb re-called the reads with MiXCR, one entry per CDR3 protein. The sample gives 200,000 to 250,000 distinct CDR3 sequences, roughly 22% of which show up once; around a sixth is in the top ten. Sequences were obtained from CD8+ T cells from PBMCs. Source of these receptors: a human donor in good health (CMV status not recorded). Some clones in this sample may be carry-over from other donors' samples.

This clonotype was recorded once. The genes are TRBV20-1 and TRBJ2-5; D is possibly TRBD2 (6 bases). V was shortened by 7 bases and J by 2 bases, with 17 bases between the two germline ends. From germline, CDR1 is DFQATT and CDR2 SNEGSKA (reference sequence). This CDR3 has 14 residues. The CDR3 region has the DNA TGCAGTGGTGGAAGCGGGCCAGCTCAAGAGACCCAGTACTTC. As protein: CSGGSGPAQETQYF.

This clonotype was picked up many times. This chain uses TRBV7-8 with TRBJ2-7, with D perhaps TRBD1 or TRBD2 (5 bases each). The V end was cut by 5 bases, the J end by 5 bases, with 19 bases between. Germline CDR1 reads SGHVS; CDR2 reads FQNEAQ. The CDR3 is 15 amino acids. Here the CDR3 reads CASSLLGTTNNEQYF. DNA of the CDR3: TGTGCCAGCAGCCTCCTCGGGACGACAAACAACGAGCAGTACTTC.

This clonotype was observed many times. The genes are TRBV7-2 and TRBJ1-5; no reliable D call. The CDR3 has 15 amino acids. Germline values: CDR1 SGHTA, CDR2 FQGNSA. V was clipped by 2 bases and J by 0 bases, with 8 bases between them. CDR3 bases: TGTGCCAGCAGCTTAAGGGCAGTTAGCAATCAGCCCCAGCATTTT. This encodes CASSLRAVSNQPQHF.

CDR3 loop: CASSPTVAGELFF. The CDR3 DNA reads TGTGCCAGCAGCCCCACGGTGGCCGGGGAGCTGTTTTTT. The V and J genes are TRBV6-5 and TRBJ2-2; D is unclear. The CDR3 totals 13 residues. Trimming shortened V by 6 bases and J by 6 bases, and 11 bases separated the two germline ends. The germline CDR1 and CDR2 sequences are MNHEY and SVGAGI.

This clonotype was seen a few times. This rearrangement joins TRBV20-1 to TRBJ2-7, with D perhaps matching TRBD1 (5 bases). Deletions cut 0 bases from V and 0 bases from J, with 9 bases between. The CDR3 length is 14 residues. The germline CDR1 and CDR2 sequences are DFQATT and SNEGSKA (reference sequence). The DNA for the CDR3 is TGCAGTGCTAGAGATACGACAGTCTCCTACGAGCAGTACTTC. Translation: CSARDTTVSYEQYF.

There are many counts of this clonotype. V usage is TRBV11-1 and J usage is TRBJ2-2; no clear D gene. Per germline, CDR1 SGHAT and CDR2 FQDESV (reference sequence). The CDR3 runs 15 residues. V lost 5 bases, J lost 5 bases, and 15 bases lay in between. The CDR3 region has the DNA TGTGCCAGCAGCCCCACTGGATCAGTAACCGGGGAGCTGTTTTTT. Residues: CASSPTGSVTGELFF.

This clonotype was observed a handful of times. This chain uses TRBV28 with TRBJ1-1; weak D call: TRBD1 (6 bases). The V end was cut by 6 bases, the J end by 1 base, with 21 bases between. The CDR3 runs 17 residues. CDR1 and CDR2 from the germline V gene are MDHEN and SYDVKM. This CDR3 reads CASSLGWGRAWNTEAFF. As DNA, the CDR3 is TGTGCCAGCAGCCTGGGGTGGGGGCGCGCGTGGAACACTGAAGCTTTCTTT.

The sample holds many counts of this clonotype. The V call is TRBV6-2 or TRBV6-3, the J call TRBJ2-3; D is undetermined. The V gene's germline CDR1 is MNHEY and CDR2 SVGEGT. V was trimmed by 7 bases and J by 1 base, leaving 15 bases between them. The CDR3 covers 15 residues. CDR3 DNA sequence: TGTGCCAGCACCAAAAGCGTCACCGGCACAGATACGCAGTATTTT. It is translated as CASTKSVTGTDTQYF.

This clonotype has only a few counts. The chain's CDR3 is CSARVAGFRDEQFF. CDR3 in DNA: TGCAGTGCTAGAGTAGCGGGGTTTAGGGATGAGCAGTTCTTC. The V and J genes are TRBV20-1 and TRBJ2-1; 8 bases match TRBD2. V lost 1 base and J lost 8; bases outside the gene matches: 7. The CDR3 contains 14 residues. CDR1 and CDR2 (germline): DFQATT, SNEGSKA (reference sequence).

This clonotype came up many times. The V call is TRBV7-2, the J call TRBJ1-3; D is possibly TRBD1 (6 bases). There are 14 residues in the CDR3. Germline values: CDR1 SGHTA, CDR2 FQGNSA. V shed 6 bases and J shed 2 bases, with 11 bases lying between them. The CDR3, as DNA: TGTGCCAGCAGAGCCGGGACAACTGGAAACACCATATATTTT. Protein: CASRAGTTGNTIYF. Supplemented by reference TRBV7-2 and TRBJ1-3, the full variable domain reads GAGVSQSPSNKVTEKGKDVELRCDPISGHTALYWYRQSLGQGLEFLIYFQGNSAPDKSGLPSDRFSAERTGGSVSTLTIQRTQQEDSAVYLCASRAGTTGNTIYFGEGSWLTVV.

The rearrangement uses TRBV7-9 and TRBJ2-5; the D gene is possibly TRBD1 (6 bases). The CDR3 extends over 18 amino acids. CDR1 and CDR2 from the germline V gene are SEHNR and FQNEAQ (reference sequence). The V and J ends lost 0 bases and 0 bases respectively, with 17 bases between them. The CDR3 loop reads CASSLATQGYGYQETQYF. CDR3 DNA sequence: TGTGCCAGCAGCTTAGCTACACAGGGATATGGGTACCAAGAGACCCAGTACTTC.

This clonotype was counted only a few times. This chain links TRBV29-1 with TRBJ1-1; 8 nucleotides line up with TRBD1. The CDR3 is 13 amino acids. Germline V CDR1 and CDR2: SQVTM, ANQGSEA. J lost 4 bases, V lost 3 bases, and 4 bases had no gene match. CDR3 region: CSVETGTGTEAFF. The CDR3, as DNA: TGCAGCGTTGAGACCGGGACAGGCACTGAAGCTTTCTTT.

This clonotype was found a few times. The chain employs TRBV20-1 and TRBJ2-2, with 11 bases that match TRBD2. The CDR3 length is 15 residues. Trimming removed 3 bases from V and 7 bases from J; junction bases left unmatched: 7. Germline loops: CDR1 DFQATT, CDR2 SNEGSKA (reference sequence). The CDR3 nucleotides read TGCAGTGCTAGTTCGGGACTAGCGGTGGTCGGGGAGCTGTTTTTT. Protein: CSASSGLAVVGELFF.

This clonotype was seen a few times. The rearrangement uses TRBV12-3 or TRBV12-4 and TRBJ1-1; TRBD1 might be the D (5 bases). The CDR3 is 17 amino acids. V lost 6 bases and J lost 4, with 24 bases in between. This chain's CDR3 is CASSPQGRSWRITEAFF. CDR3 DNA: TGTGCCAGCAGCCCCCAGGGCCGGTCATGGAGGATCACTGAAGCTTTCTTT.